A selection of T cell receptor beta chains follows, all from one sample in a study of shared clonotypes between healthy human individuals. Here immunoSEQ multiplex PCR was the method, and the copy in TCRdb shows in-frame clones only, minus some. The sample consists of 2 million to 2.5 million clones, approximately 94% of them appearing once. The sample was naive CD4+ T cells sorted from blood. These TCRs come from a man aged 18 to 30 in good health. CDR3s include the opening cysteine and the closing phenylalanine or tryptophan. A D gene is named only where the DNA matches it firmly. A row's size may be missing; if present it is once, few, many or a size class.

size	J	V	D	length	DNA	CDR3
.	TRBJ1-4	TRBV18	.	14	TGTGCCAGCTCACCAGTTGAGACTAATGAAAAACTGTTTTTT	CASSPVETNEKLFF
.	TRBJ1-6	TRBV15	.	12	TGTGCCACCAGCAGAGATGTCTCACCCCTCCACTTT	CATSRDVSPLHF
.	TRBJ1-2	TRBV30	.	8	TGTGCCTGTTATGGCTACACCTTC	CACYGYTF
.	TRBJ2-7	TRBV28	.	13	TGTGCCAGCTCGATCGGGGATTCCTACGAGCAGTACTTC	CASSIGDSYEQYF
once	TRBJ1-6	TRBV6-6	TRBD1	14	TGTGCCAGCAGTACAGGACAGGGAGGTTCACCCCTCCACTTT	CASSTGQGGSPLHF
.	TRBJ1-1	TRBV5-4	.	14	TGTGCCAGCAGCCCAGGCTGGGGCGACACTGAAGCTTTCTTT	CASSPGWGDTEAFF
.	TRBJ2-7	TRBV7-8	.	13	TGTGCCAGCAGCTTAGGACGGACCTACGAGCAGTACTTC	CASSLGRTYEQYF
.	TRBJ2-7	TRBV5-1	.	13	TGCGCCAGCAATGGACTATTGTCAGACGAGCAGTACTTC	CASNGLLSDEQYF
.	TRBJ2-7	TRBV6-1	TRBD2	15	TGTGCCAGCAATAGAGACGCGACTAGCGGGAGGGCCACGTACTTC	CASNRDATSGRATYF
once	TRBJ1-2	TRBV21-1	.	12	TGTGCCAGCATCCTACAGGGAGATGGCTACACCTTC	CASILQGDGYTF
once	TRBJ2-1	TRBV5-1	.	15	TGCGCCAGCAGCCAGGACCCTAGCTCCTACAATGAGCAGTTCTTC	CASSQDPSSYNEQFF
.	TRBJ2-7	TRBV5-4	TRBD1	16	TGTGCCAGCAGTAAGGCCCCGGGACAGGGGGACTACGAGCAGTACTTC	CASSKAPGQGDYEQYF
.	TRBJ1-2	TRBV11-2	.	13	TGTGCCAGCAGCTCACGCTGGCGTAGTGGCTACACCTTC	CASSSRWRSGYTF
.	TRBJ2-1	TRBV11-2	TRBD2	17	TGTGCCAGCAGCTGGACTAGCGGGGGGGCAACCTACAATGAGCAGTTCTTC	CASSWTSGGATYNEQFF
.	TRBJ2-4	TRBV5-1	.	13	TGCGCCAGCAGCTTGGAAGGCAAAAACATTCAGTACTTC	CASSLEGKNIQYF
.	TRBJ2-3	TRBV20-1	TRBD1	11	TGCAGTGCCTGGACAGGGGATACGCAGTATTTT	CSAWTGDTQYF
.	TRBJ2-3	TRBV2	.	12	TGTGCCAGCAAGCTCTACACAGATACGCAGTATTTT	CASKLYTDTQYF
.	TRBJ2-1	TRBV5-1	.	11	TGCGCCAGCAGCCGTCGCGATGAGCAGTTCTTC	CASSRRDEQFF
.	TRBJ2-5	TRBV19	.	13	TGTGCCAGTACTCAGGGCCCAAGGGAGACCCAGTACTTC	CASTQGPRETQYF
.	TRBJ2-7	TRBV5-8	.	16	TGTGCCAGCAGCGTTCGGGCGCGGGGGCTCTCCTACGAGCAGTACTTC	CASSVRARGLSYEQYF
.	TRBJ1-1	TRBV2	TRBD1	15	TGTGCCAGCAGTGTCGACAGGGGGCGCGACACTGAAGCTTTCTTT	CASSVDRGRDTEAFF
.	TRBJ2-7	TRBV18	.	14	TGTGCCAGCTCACCACTGAACGACCCTCGGGAGCAGTACTTC	CASSPLNDPREQYF
.	TRBJ1-6	TRBV28	.	15	TGTGCCAGCAACTTCTCGGGGGCCCGGAATTCACCCCTCCACTTT	CASNFSGARNSPLHF
few	TRBJ1-6	TRBV2	.	12	TGTGCCAGCAGTGAGGGAAATTCACCCCTCCACTTT	CASSEGNSPLHF